This TCR beta chain was captured in a study of T cells after yellow fever vaccination. Overall study results and limits: There was a small share of clonotypes that showed up in both the CD4 and CD8 compartments. Subsequent to the booster, the majority of primary-vaccination clones reappeared (about 97% CD4, around 90% CD8).

Each CDR3 protein is one row after TCRdb ran MiXCR on the 5' RACE reads. The table has under 300,000 distinct CDR3 sequences, around 6.7% seen once. The V and J ends lost 0 bases and 14 bases, in that order; junction bases with no gene match: 3. CDR1 and CDR2 from the germline V gene are LGHNA and YNFKEQ. This CDR3 is built from 12 residues. This clonotype was detected only a few times. Its target is unknown. This sample comprised CD4+ T cells sorted from PBMCs, obtained on the day of the yellow fever booster vaccination. The gene calls are TRBV4-2 and TRBJ2-4, with TRBD1 matching over 8 bases. The clonotype originates from a man aged 25 to 45 who received the YFV17D yellow fever vaccine. The CDR3 region has the DNA TGTGCCAGCAGCCAAGATAAGGGACAGGAGTACTTC. Its translation is CASSQDKGQEYF.